The 15 T cell receptor beta chains below come from one sample, sequenced in a study of blood T cell repertoires in COVID-19. Some clones are missing from TCRdb's copy, which holds only in-frame ones; the method was immunoSEQ multiplex PCR. The table lists tens of thousands of clones, around 80% of them singletons, with about 25% in the top ten. The material sequenced was peripheral blood. These receptor sequences come from a man between 60 and 75 years old with active or convalescent COVID-19.

As DNA, the CDR3 is TGTGCCAGCAGTTCCTTCAGGGAGGAGGGCGGGGAAAAACTGTTTTTT. Protein product: CASSSFREEGGEKLFF. The rearrangement links TRBV6-5 to TRBJ1-4, with D maybe TRBD1 (5 bases). This CDR3 comprises 16 residues. V was shortened by 4 bases and J by 8 bases, with 20 bases between the two germline ends. CDR1 is MNHEY and CDR2 is SVGAGI in the germline V gene.

The V call is TRBV6-5, the J call TRBJ1-1; 7 bases align to TRBD1. CDR1 is MNHEY and CDR2 is SVGAGI in the germline V gene. This CDR3 contains 12 residues. The V segment lost 6 bases and the J segment 3 bases; nucleotides outside the gene matches: 1. The CDR3 sequence is CASRTGDTEAFF. The CDR3 region has the DNA TGTGCCAGCAGAACAGGGGACACTGAAGCTTTCTTT.

The rearrangement joins TRBV24-1 to TRBJ2-5; D perhaps matches TRBD2 (5 bases). Looked up from germline, CDR1 is KGHDR and CDR2 is SFDVKD. Trimming took off 0 bases at V and 4 bases at J, with 11 bases between the two ends. CDR3 length equals 15 residues. CDR3 in amino acids: CATSDLGQDSETQYF. Written as DNA, the CDR3 is TGTGCCACCAGTGATTTGGGGCAGGACTCAGAGACCCAGTACTTC.

This CDR3 reads CASSESGGETQYF. The CDR3 region has the DNA TGCGCCAGCAGTGAGTCAGGGGGCGAGACCCAGTACTTC. This chain links TRBV10-1 with TRBJ2-5; 7 bases map to TRBD1. Trimming took 0 bases from V and 5 from J; bases not matched to a gene: 0. Germline lookup yields CDR1 WNHNN and CDR2 SYGVQD (reference sequence). CDR3 size: 13 residues.

J is TRBJ2-5 and V is TRBV2; 7 positions match TRBD1. Germline V gives CDR1 SNHLY, CDR2 FYNNEI. The CDR3 is 12 residues long. The V and J ends lost 6 bases and 7 bases, in that order; junction bases with no gene match: 5. This chain's CDR3 is CASRQGWATQYF. In nucleotides, the CDR3 is TGTGCCAGCAGACAGGGGTGGGCGACCCAGTACTTC.

The chain couples TRBV6-1 to TRBJ2-7; 10 bases match TRBD1. V was pared by 3 bases and J by 3 bases, with 8 bases of the junction left unmatched. The germline V gene has CDR1 MNHNS and CDR2 SASEGT. The CDR3 consists of 16 residues. The CDR3 coding sequence is TGTGCCAGCAGTGATGGACAGGGGGTGAGGGGCTACGAGCAGTACTTC. Translating it yields CASSDGQGVRGYEQYF.

The chain links TRBV6-4 to TRBJ2-3, with D possibly matching TRBD2 (5 bases). Trimming took 6 bases from V and 5 from J, leaving 21 bases between them. The germline V gene encodes CDR1 MRHNA and CDR2 SNTAGT. This CDR3 is built from 16 residues. The DNA of the CDR3 is TGTGCCAGCAGCCCGAGCGGTCAGTTTTTAGGAGATACGCAGTATTTT. This translates into CASSPSGQFLGDTQYF.

The genes are TRBV5-1 and TRBJ1-1; D is unclear. This CDR3 spans 15 amino acids. Germline V gene data show CDR1 as SGHRS and CDR2 as YFSETQ. V dropped 0 bases and J dropped 0 bases, with 9 bases sitting between them. The DNA for the CDR3 is TGCGCCAGCAGCTTGGACGTACAGCTGAACACTGAAGCTTTCTTT. It translates to CASSLDVQLNTEAFF.

V is TRBV13 and J is TRBJ2-7; D is unresolved. The CDR3 loop spans 14 amino acids. V dropped 3 bases and J dropped 5 bases, with 14 bases sitting between them. The germline gives CDR1 PRHDT, CDR2 FYEKMQ (reference sequence). CDR3 in amino acids: CASSLRLPRDEQYF. In DNA, the CDR3 is TGTGCCAGCAGCTTGAGACTCCCCCGGGACGAGCAGTACTTC.

The chain couples TRBV5-1 to TRBJ1-2; 8 bases line up with TRBD1. Germline V gives CDR1 SGHRS, CDR2 YFSETQ. The V segment lost 4 bases and the J segment 8 bases; nucleotides outside the gene matches: 7. CDR3 size: 13 residues. The CDR3 region has the DNA TGCGCCAGCAGCCTCGGACAGGGAGAGGGCTACACCTTC. Protein: CASSLGQGEGYTF.

The V and J genes are TRBV28 and TRBJ1-1, with TRBD1 as a possible D gene (5 bases). The CDR3 spans 13 residues. The germline V gene has CDR1 MDHEN and CDR2 SYDVKM. V lost 7 bases, J lost 1 base, and 10 bases lay in between. CDR3 amino acids: CASIVTGNTEAFF. Written as DNA, the CDR3 is TGTGCCAGCATTGTTACAGGGAACACTGAAGCTTTCTTT.

This clone was detected a few times. The chain is built from TRBV6-6 and TRBJ1-4, with 7 bases fitting TRBD1. The CDR3 extends over 14 amino acids. Germline assignment: CDR1 MNHNY and CDR2 SVGAGI (reference sequence). The trim removed 6 bases at V and 3 bases at J, leaving 4 bases unmatched. CDR3 region: CASSYTGANEKLFF. The DNA for the CDR3 is TGTGCCAGCAGCTATACAGGGGCTAATGAAAAACTGTTTTTT.

CDR3 residues: CSVEDPGVGYGYTF. The CDR3, as DNA: TGCAGCGTTGAAGATCCCGGGGTGGGCTATGGCTACACCTTC. The chain carries TRBV29-1 and TRBJ1-2; no definite D call. CDR3 length: 14 residues. CDR1 is SQVTM, CDR2 ANQGSEA, per germline. The V gene lost 0 bases and the J gene lost 4 bases, with 12 bases spanning the gap.

This chain uses TRBV7-9 with TRBJ2-2; 11 bases are shared with TRBD2. CDR1 and CDR2 (germline): SEHNR, FQNEAQ (reference sequence). This CDR3 is built from 18 residues. The junction had 8 bases not matched to a gene; V was cut back by 5 bases and J by 0 bases. CDR3 DNA sequence: TGTGCCAGCAGCGAACCGACTAGCGGGGCTACGAACACCGGGGAGCTGTTTTTT. Protein product: CASSEPTSGATNTGELFF.

The J gene is TRBJ1-1, the V gene TRBV9; maybe TRBD1 (6 bases). There are 15 residues in the CDR3. The germline V gene has CDR1 SGDLS and CDR2 YYNGEE. V dropped 6 bases and J dropped 0 bases, with 15 bases sitting between them. The CDR3 DNA reads TGTGCCAGCAAACAGGGACCCGAGGTGAACACTGAAGCTTTCTTT. Translating gives CASKQGPEVNTEAFF. Together with reference TRBV9 and TRBJ1-1, the CDR3 gives the full variable domain: DSGVTQTPKHLITATGQRVTLRCSPRSGDLSVYWYQQSLDQGLQFLIQYYNGEERAKGNILERFSAQQFPDLHSELNLSSLELGDSALYFCASKQGPEVNTEAFFGQGTRLTVV.